Included here is one T cell receptor beta chain sequence, with context. Its antigen is not known. Primers: 60 Vbeta forward and 13 Jbeta reverse. Authors' analysis steps: Later, an analysis found some 80 million unique TCR beta chains, and around 12 million of these were shared. Profiled with immunoSEQ multiplex PCR; TCRdb holds only in-frame clones, not every one. V and J calls and clone size come straight from that table; D and trimming were deduced from the DNA. The repertoire shows around 84,000 clones; the top ten hold about 4.2%. This sample stems from a study of cytomegalovirus exposure and HLA in healthy donors. Study findings and constraints: Specificity for CMV antigens was confirmed in vitro for a few of the CMV-associated chains. Accurate predictions that matched the HLA-A and HLA-B alleles of most subjects were reportedly made from TCR beta sequences.

The trim removed 6 bases at V and 7 bases at J, leaving 4 bases unmatched. The germline CDR1 and CDR2 sequences are WSHSY and SAAADI. The CDR3 is 14 amino acids. The specimen sequenced was PBMCs. This sequence originates from a man aged 30 to 39 in good health and CMV-seronegative. V and J are TRBV10-2 and TRBJ1-6, with 9 nucleotides matching TRBD1. The DNA of the CDR3 is TGCGCCAGCAGGGGGACAGGGAGGAATTCACCCCTCCACTTT. Translating it yields CASRGTGRNSPLHF.